This entry lists 2 T cell receptor beta chains sequenced from one sample in a study of early T cells in non-severe SARS-CoV-2 infection. TCRdb used MiXCR to reprocess the 5' RACE reads, holding one entry per CDR3 protein. The sample holds 60,000 to 85,000 distinct CDR3 sequences; 15% are singletons and the top ten take approximately 12%. The sample taken for sequencing was whole blood. The receptors come from an adult who was a healthcare worker with PCR-confirmed SARS-CoV-2 infection or an uninfected control (not recorded which).

The gene calls are TRBV6-5 and TRBJ1-1; TRBD1 agrees at 7 bases. The V segment lost 2 bases and the J segment 4 bases; nucleotides outside the gene matches: 7. Germline CDR1 is MNHEY and CDR2 is SVGAGI. The CDR3 is made up of 15 amino acids. The CDR3 is CASSYVGYRGTEAFF. The CDR3 DNA follows: TGTGCCAGCAGTTACGTGGGCTACAGGGGCACTGAAGCTTTCTTT.

This clonotype has just a few counts. V usage is TRBV24-1 and J usage is TRBJ2-1; 13 bases are shared with TRBD2. CDR1 is KGHDR, CDR2 SFDVKD, per germline. V shed 3 bases, J shed 4 bases, and the junction held 5 bases outside the gene matches. CDR3 length: 17 amino acids. CDR3 nucleotide sequence: TGTGCCACCAGTGATGGACTAGCGGGAGTTAGGTACAATGAGCAGTTCTTC. This translates into CATSDGLAGVRYNEQFF.